These 32 T cell receptor beta chains originate from one sample sequenced in a study of T-cell reconstitution after alpha-beta-depleted transplantation in children. Unique molecular identifiers were incorporated into the prepared TCRbeta library. TCRdb reanalysed the PCR reads using MiXCR and keeps one entry per CDR3 protein. Here the sample spans about 460,000 distinct CDR3 sequences, 10% to 12% being singletons. This material consisted of PBMCs, mostly from graft donor cells, taken 180 days after TCRalphabeta/CD19-depleted stem cell transplant. Receptors originate from a female patient between 2 and 15 years old who had a stem cell transplant for aplastic anemia, so the T cells may come from the graft donor.

This clonotype has a handful of counts. The CDR3 spells CASSFDTRSYNEQFF. In DNA form, the CDR3 reads TGTGCCAGCAGCTTTGACACCCGCTCCTACAATGAGCAGTTCTTC. J is TRBJ2-1 and V is TRBV5-6; no definite D call. Trimming took 2 bases from V and 0 from J, leaving 9 bases between them. The V gene's germline CDR1 is SGHDT and CDR2 YYEEEE. This CDR3 region has 15 residues.

The chain recombines TRBV20-1 with TRBJ1-5; D is perhaps TRBD1 (6 bases). V was shortened by 5 bases and J by 3 bases, with 17 bases between the two germline ends. Germline V gives CDR1 DFQATT, CDR2 SNEGSKA (reference sequence). The CDR3 totals 15 residues. The CDR3, as DNA: TGCAGTGCTCCCCAGGGAGGGGGTAACAATCAGCCCCAGCATTTT. The encoded protein is CSAPQGGGNNQPQHF.

The V gene is TRBV4-2, the J gene TRBJ2-7; D is unresolved. The germline V and J ends were trimmed by 0 bases and 4 bases, with 13 bases remaining between them. The CDR3 runs 15 residues. Per the germline V gene, CDR1 is LGHNA and CDR2 is YNFKEQ. The CDR3 DNA is TGTGCCAGCAGCCAAGATCGGCAGGAAAAGTACGAGCAGTACTTC. The encoded protein is CASSQDRQEKYEQYF.

In this sample, this clonotype turned up many times. The V call is TRBV12-3 or TRBV12-4, the J call TRBJ1-1, with D uncertain. The CDR3 spans 12 residues. V dropped 8 bases and J dropped 4 bases, with 11 bases sitting between them. The CDR3 region has the DNA TGTGCCAGCGCCCTAGGATTCACTGAAGCTTTCTTT. Translation: CASALGFTEAFF.

This clonotype was recorded a few times. The chain employs TRBV7-2 and TRBJ1-1, with D tentatively TRBD1 (5 bases). Between the trimmed V and J ends, which lost 5 bases and 6 bases, there was a span of 13 bases. The CDR3 contains 13 residues. Looked up from germline, CDR1 is SGHTA and CDR2 is FQGNSA. The CDR3 nucleotides read TGTGCCAGCAGCCCGCAGGGATCATCTGAAGCTTTCTTT. Its protein is CASSPQGSSEAFF.

J is TRBJ1-2 and V is TRBV24-1, with 9 bases identical to TRBD1. CDR1 and CDR2 (germline): KGHDR, SFDVKD. V shed 3 bases, J shed 4 bases, and the junction held 5 bases outside the gene matches. The length of the CDR3 is 15 residues. This CDR3 is CATSDGTGRLYGYTF. CDR3 coding DNA: TGTGCCACCAGTGATGGGACAGGGCGTCTCTATGGCTACACCTTC.

The rearrangement links TRBV12-3 or TRBV12-4 to TRBJ2-3; possible D gene TRBD2, 6 bases. V was trimmed by 6 bases and J by 3 bases, leaving 22 bases between them. There are 17 residues in the CDR3. CDR3 DNA: TGTGCCAGCAGCCTAGTGGCAGGAGGAGGGCTAACAGATACGCAGTATTTT. Translated: CASSLVAGGGLTDTQYF.

A few counts support this clonotype. The J gene is TRBJ2-4, the V gene TRBV12-3 or TRBV12-4; possibly TRBD1 for D (5 bases). The germline V and J ends were trimmed by 2 bases and 6 bases, with 5 bases remaining between them. The CDR3 consists of 12 residues. The CDR3 coding sequence is TGTGCCAGCAGTTTAAGGGGAAACATTCAGTACTTC. Its protein product is CASSLRGNIQYF.

This clonotype has at least ten counts. The chain has TRBV18 and TRBJ2-7; a possible D gene is TRBD2 (5 bases). V lost 2 bases, J lost 2 bases, and 10 bases lay in between. The CDR3 consists of 14 residues. Looked up from germline, CDR1 is KGHSH and CDR2 is LQKENI. CDR3 loop: CASSPREQTYEQYF. Written as DNA, the CDR3 is TGTGCCAGCTCACCAAGGGAGCAGACCTACGAGCAGTACTTC.

This clonotype was counted ten times or more. The chain recombines TRBV20-1 with TRBJ2-1, with 7 bases that match TRBD2. Per germline, CDR1 DFQATT and CDR2 SNEGSKA (reference sequence). The J segment lost 8 bases and the V segment lost 6 bases, leaving 22 bases of the junction unmatched. There are 17 residues in the CDR3. CDR3: CSAPTFVKAGTSYEQFF. DNA for the CDR3: TGCAGTGCCCCTACCTTCGTAAAAGCGGGAACCTCGTATGAGCAGTTCTTC.

The CDR3, as DNA: TGTGCCAGCAGCGCCCCGGGACTAGCGGGGGGCAATGAGCAGTTCTTC. It translates to CASSAPGLAGGNEQFF. This chain connects TRBV7-2 to TRBJ2-1, with 15 bases identical to TRBD2. With V trimmed by 5 bases and J by 6 bases, 5 bases remained unmatched. The germline V gene encodes CDR1 SGHTA and CDR2 FQGNSA. The CDR3 has 16 amino acids.

As regards this clonotype: One end of the junction does not line up with germline, which may come from a read error. This chain uses TRBV24-1 with TRBJ1-5; TRBD1 might be the D (5 bases). The V gene's germline CDR1 is KGHDR and CDR2 SFDVKD. CDR3 length: 13 amino acids. The CDR3 region is CATSDSNRQPHHF. The CDR3 DNA follows: TGTGCCACCAGTGATTCCAACAGACAGCCCCACCATTTT.

There are many counts of this clonotype. The chain employs TRBV15 and TRBJ1-6, with D perhaps TRBD1 (6 bases). CDR3 size: 14 residues. Germline CDR1 LNHNV, CDR2 YYDKDF (reference sequence). V shed 3 bases and J shed 6 bases, with 9 bases lying between them. CDR3 loop: CATSRDSRNSPLHF. The CDR3 DNA is TGTGCCACCAGCAGGGACAGTCGTAATTCACCCCTCCACTTT.

This clonotype turned up a few times. The chain couples TRBV7-3 to TRBJ2-6; D perhaps matches TRBD1 (6 bases). From germline, CDR1 is SGHTA and CDR2 FQGTGA. The CDR3 loop spans 17 amino acids. The ends were cut back, 4 bases at V and 0 bases at J, with 13 bases in the middle. The CDR3 loop reads CASSWSGTHSGANVLTF. CDR3 coding DNA: TGTGCCAGCAGCTGGTCCGGGACACACTCTGGGGCCAACGTCCTGACTTTC.

This chain uses TRBV15 with TRBJ2-1; TRBD2 agrees at 7 bases. There are 12 residues in the CDR3. V shed 3 bases and J 9 bases; nucleotides not matched to a gene: 2. Germline V lookup: CDR1 LNHNV, CDR2 YYDKDF (reference sequence). CDR3 in amino acids: CATSRWGGEQFF. As DNA, the CDR3 is TGTGCCACCAGCAGGTGGGGGGGTGAGCAGTTCTTC.

This clonotype was picked up a small number of times. The chain joins TRBV9 to TRBJ2-1; D remains unclear. Germline CDR1 SGDLS, CDR2 YYNGEE. This CDR3 is 13 amino acids long. The germline V and J ends were trimmed by 7 bases and 4 bases, with 12 bases remaining between them. Here the CDR3 DNA reads TGTGCCAGCGCCGACCGCGGTTACAATGAGCAGTTCTTC. Its translation: CASADRGYNEQFF. Variable domain in full (rest from reference TRBV9 and TRBJ2-1): DSGVTQTPKHLITATGQRVTLRCSPRSGDLSVYWYQQSLDQGLQFLIQYYNGEERAKGNILERFSAQQFPDLHSELNLSSLELGDSALYFCASADRGYNEQFFGPGTRLTVL.

The gene calls are TRBV6-5 and TRBJ2-1; a possible D gene is TRBD2 (6 bases). CDR1 and CDR2 from the germline V gene are MNHEY and SVGAGI. V lost 1 base and J 4 bases, leaving 17 bases between the germline ends. The CDR3 totals 17 residues. DNA of the CDR3: TGTGCCAGCAGTTACTGGGTTGGGGGAGGACAATACAATGAGCAGTTCTTC. Translating it yields CASSYWVGGGQYNEQFF.

This clonotype was detected only once. The rearrangement links TRBV12-3 or TRBV12-4 to TRBJ1-2; D is uncertain. Between the trimmed V and J ends, which lost 7 bases and 2 bases, there was a span of 11 bases. This CDR3 contains 13 residues. The CDR3 DNA follows: TGTGCCAGCAACCTTATGGGAAACTATGGCTACACCTTC. This codes for CASNLMGNYGYTF.

This clonotype came up a few times. This rearrangement joins TRBV4-3 to TRBJ2-2; D might be TRBD1 (5 bases). Germline values: CDR1 LGHNA, CDR2 YSLEER. Trimming pared 0 bases from V and 4 bases from J, leaving 12 bases between. The CDR3 covers 16 residues. The CDR3 is CASSQELGVRTGELFF. In DNA, the CDR3 is TGCGCCAGCAGCCAAGAGTTAGGGGTACGCACCGGGGAGCTGTTTTTT.

V usage is TRBV18 and J usage is TRBJ2-3; D unclear. The V gene's germline CDR1 is KGHSH and CDR2 LQKENI. Deletions cut 5 bases from V and 1 base from J, with 7 bases between. The CDR3 spans 13 residues. CDR3 sequence: CASSSHRTDTQYF. As DNA, the CDR3 is TGTGCCAGCTCATCCCATCGCACAGATACGCAGTATTTT. The full variable domain, in which reference TRBV18 and TRBJ2-3 provide the parts outside the CDR3, is NAGVMQNPRHLVRRRGQEARLRCSPMKGHSHVYWYRQLPEEGLKFMVYLQKENIIDESGMPKERFSAEFPKEGPSILRIQQVVRGDSAAYFCASSSHRTDTQYFGPGTRLTVL.

This clonotype was counted ten times or more. V gene TRBV5-1 combines with J gene TRBJ2-1; D perhaps matches TRBD1 (8 bases). V gave up 4 bases and J gave up 10 bases, with 18 bases separating them. In germline, CDR1 is SGHRS, CDR2 YFSETQ. The CDR3 sequence is 14 residues long. Here the CDR3 DNA reads TGCGCCAGCAGCCCCGGACAGGGAGGGTTGGAGCAGTTCTTC. Translating it yields CASSPGQGGLEQFF.

This clonotype was observed a handful of times. The chain uses TRBV19 and TRBJ1-1; 10 bases map to TRBD1. CDR1 and CDR2 (germline): LNHDA, SQIVND (reference sequence). Trimming cost V 5 bases and J 5 bases; bases outside gene matches: 11. The CDR3 runs to 16 residues. This chain's CDR3 is CASSETGTGARTEAFF. The CDR3 DNA sequence: TGTGCCAGTAGTGAGACCGGGACAGGGGCACGAACTGAAGCTTTCTTT.

The chain recombines TRBV5-5 with TRBJ1-1; 9 positions agree with TRBD1. This CDR3 comprises 15 residues. CDR1 SGHKS and CDR2 YYEKEE come from the germline V gene (reference sequence). Unmatched junction bases numbered 10, after V lost 4 bases and J lost 6 bases. CDR3 loop: CASSPAGTGFAEAFF. In nucleotides, the CDR3 is TGTGCCAGCAGCCCCGCCGGGACAGGGTTCGCTGAAGCTTTCTTT.

This clonotype was observed a handful of times. At one end, the junction sequence differs from germline, possibly due to a read error. The genes are TRBV13 and TRBJ2-2; D is unresolved. The length of the CDR3 is 14 residues. Germline CDR1 and CDR2: PRHDT and FYEKMQ (reference sequence). This chain's CDR3 is CASSIGLGTGELFF. In DNA form, the CDR3 reads TGTGCCAGCAGCATAGGTTTGGGCACCGGGGAGCTGTTTTTT.

The chain is built from TRBV6-1 and TRBJ2-2; 12 bases match TRBD2. V trimming: 8 bases; J trimming: 0 bases; junction bases outside the gene matches: 4. Looked up from germline, CDR1 is MNHNS and CDR2 is SASEGT. There are 16 residues in the CDR3. The CDR3 sequence: CASSPSGGANTGELFF. CDR3 nucleotides: TGTGCCAGCTCCCCTAGCGGGGGGGCGAACACCGGGGAGCTGTTTTTT.

This clonotype was observed a few times. V usage is TRBV5-1 and J usage is TRBJ1-1, with D possibly TRBD1 on 6 matching bases. The CDR3 has 12 amino acids. The V gene's germline CDR1 is SGHRS and CDR2 YFSETQ. Trimming took off 2 bases at V and 8 bases at J, with 10 bases between the two ends. CDR3 sequence reads: CASSFRGGEAFF. CDR3 nucleotides: TGCGCCAGCAGCTTCAGGGGAGGGGAAGCTTTCTTT.

CDR3 DNA: TGTGCCAGTTCCTTAGCGGGAGGGCCCGCCTACGAGCAGTACTTC. Amino acid sequence: CASSLAGGPAYEQYF. The V gene is TRBV28, the J gene TRBJ2-7; 11 bases agree with TRBD2. This CDR3 is built from 15 residues. Germline V gene sequence: CDR1 MDHEN, CDR2 SYDVKM. Trimming removed 9 bases from V and 2 bases from J; junction bases left unmatched: 9. Based on the CDR3 plus reference TRBV28 and TRBJ2-7, the full variable domain is DVKVTQSSRYLVKRTGEKVFLECVQDMDHENMFWYRQDPGLGLRLIYFSYDVKMKEKGDIPEGYSVSREKKERFSLILESASTNQTSMYLCASSLAGGPAYEQYFGPGTRLTVT.

This clonotype has ten or more counts. The gene calls are TRBV29-1 and TRBJ2-3; 7 nucleotides line up with TRBD2. Germline CDR1 is SQVTM and CDR2 is ANQGSEA. V gave up 7 bases and J gave up 2 bases; unmatched junction bases: 3. The CDR3 is made up of 12 amino acids. CDR3 bases: TGCAGCGCTCGGGAGGACACAGATACGCAGTATTTT. Translation gives CSAREDTDTQYF.

The chain uses TRBV6-2 or TRBV6-3 and TRBJ2-5; perhaps TRBD1 as D (5 bases). CDR1 MNHEY and CDR2 SVGEGT come from the germline V gene. The CDR3 covers 14 residues. With 5 bases removed from V and 0 bases from J, the gap between germline ends came to 10 bases. The CDR3 DNA reads TGTGCCAGCAGTCCCGACAGATACCAAGAGACCCAGTACTTC. It yields the protein CASSPDRYQETQYF.

This clonotype appeared a few times. This chain uses TRBV20-1 with TRBJ2-7, with no clear D. CDR1 is DFQATT and CDR2 is SNEGSKA in the germline V gene (reference sequence). The CDR3 spans 14 residues. The V and J ends lost 3 bases and 1 base respectively, with 13 bases between them. The CDR3 spells CSARVWASSYEQYF. The CDR3 nucleotides are TGCAGTGCTAGGGTCTGGGCTTCATCCTACGAGCAGTACTTC.

This clonotype showed up just a few times. The chain links TRBV27 to TRBJ2-7, with 10 nucleotides matching TRBD1. Germline trimming cut 6 bases from V and 6 bases from J; bases unmatched to any gene: 11. The CDR3 loop spans 15 amino acids. Germline V gene data show CDR1 as MNHEY and CDR2 as SMNVEV (reference sequence). CDR3 loop: CASSPQTGGMGEQYF. CDR3 nucleotides: TGTGCCAGCAGCCCCCAGACAGGGGGCATGGGCGAGCAGTACTTC.

This clonotype has a handful of counts. The rearrangement joins TRBV5-1 to TRBJ2-4, with 7 bases lining up with TRBD1. Germline lookup yields CDR1 SGHRS and CDR2 YFSETQ. J gave up 10 bases and V 3 bases, and 10 bases lay outside the gene matches. The CDR3 runs 14 residues. CDR3 DNA: TGCGCCAGCAGCTCCCTCGGGACAGAAGGTATTCAGTACTTC. Protein product: CASSSLGTEGIQYF.